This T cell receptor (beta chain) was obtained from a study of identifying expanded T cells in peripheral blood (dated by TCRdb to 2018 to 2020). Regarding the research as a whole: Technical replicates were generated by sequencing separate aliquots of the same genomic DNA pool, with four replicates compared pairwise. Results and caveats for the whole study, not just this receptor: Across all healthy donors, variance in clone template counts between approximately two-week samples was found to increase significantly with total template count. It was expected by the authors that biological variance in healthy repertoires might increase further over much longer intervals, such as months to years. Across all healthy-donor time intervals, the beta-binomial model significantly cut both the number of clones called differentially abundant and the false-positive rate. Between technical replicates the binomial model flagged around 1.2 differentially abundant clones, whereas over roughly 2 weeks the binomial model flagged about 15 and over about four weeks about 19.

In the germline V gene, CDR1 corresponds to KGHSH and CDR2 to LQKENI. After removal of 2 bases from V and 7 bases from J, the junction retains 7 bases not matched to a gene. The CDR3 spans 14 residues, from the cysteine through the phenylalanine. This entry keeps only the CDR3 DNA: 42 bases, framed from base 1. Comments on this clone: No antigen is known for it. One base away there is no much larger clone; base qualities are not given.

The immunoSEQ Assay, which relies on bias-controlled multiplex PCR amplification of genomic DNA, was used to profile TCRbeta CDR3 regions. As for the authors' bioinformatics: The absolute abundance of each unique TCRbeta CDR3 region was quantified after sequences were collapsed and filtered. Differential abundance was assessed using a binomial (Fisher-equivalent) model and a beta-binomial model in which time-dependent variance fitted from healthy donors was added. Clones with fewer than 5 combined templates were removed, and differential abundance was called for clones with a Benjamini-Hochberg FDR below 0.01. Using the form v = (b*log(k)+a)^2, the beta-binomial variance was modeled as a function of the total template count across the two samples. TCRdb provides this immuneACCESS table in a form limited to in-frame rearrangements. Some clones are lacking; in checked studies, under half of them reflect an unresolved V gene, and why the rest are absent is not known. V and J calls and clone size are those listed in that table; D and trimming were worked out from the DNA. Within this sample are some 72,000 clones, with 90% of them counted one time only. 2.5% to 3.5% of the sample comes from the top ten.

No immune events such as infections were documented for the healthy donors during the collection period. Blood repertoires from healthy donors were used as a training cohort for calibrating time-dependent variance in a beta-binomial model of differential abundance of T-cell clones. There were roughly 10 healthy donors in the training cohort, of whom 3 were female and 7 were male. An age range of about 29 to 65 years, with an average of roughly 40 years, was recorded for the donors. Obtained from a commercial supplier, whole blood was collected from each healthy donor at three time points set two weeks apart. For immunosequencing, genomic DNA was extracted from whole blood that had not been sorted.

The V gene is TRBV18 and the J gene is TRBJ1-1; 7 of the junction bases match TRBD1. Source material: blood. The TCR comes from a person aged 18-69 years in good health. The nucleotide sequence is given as TGTGCCAGCTCACCAGGCGGGACAGCACTTGAAGCTTTCTTT. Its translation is CASSPGGTALEAFF.